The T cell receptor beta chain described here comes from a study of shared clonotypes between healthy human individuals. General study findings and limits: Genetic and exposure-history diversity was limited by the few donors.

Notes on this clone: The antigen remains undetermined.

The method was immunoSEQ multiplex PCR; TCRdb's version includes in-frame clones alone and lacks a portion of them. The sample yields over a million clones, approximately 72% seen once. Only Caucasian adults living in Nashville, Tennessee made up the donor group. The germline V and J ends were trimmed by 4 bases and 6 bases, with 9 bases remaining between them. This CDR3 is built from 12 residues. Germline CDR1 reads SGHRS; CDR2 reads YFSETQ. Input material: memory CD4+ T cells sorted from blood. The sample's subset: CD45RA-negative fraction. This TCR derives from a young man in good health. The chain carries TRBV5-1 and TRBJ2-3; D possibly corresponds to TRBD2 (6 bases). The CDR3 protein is CASSQGRDTQYF. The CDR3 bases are TGCGCCAGCAGCCAAGGGAGGGATACGCAGTATTTT.